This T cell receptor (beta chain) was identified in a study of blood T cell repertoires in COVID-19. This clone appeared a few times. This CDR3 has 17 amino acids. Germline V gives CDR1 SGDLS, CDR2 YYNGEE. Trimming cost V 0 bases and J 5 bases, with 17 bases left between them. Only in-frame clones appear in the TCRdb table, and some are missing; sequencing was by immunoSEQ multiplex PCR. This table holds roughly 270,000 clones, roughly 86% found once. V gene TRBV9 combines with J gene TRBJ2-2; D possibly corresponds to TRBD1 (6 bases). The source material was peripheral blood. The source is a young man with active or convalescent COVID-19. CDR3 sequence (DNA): TGTGCCAGCAGCGTAGGAAAGGGGGACCGCGATACCGGGGAGCTGTTTTTT. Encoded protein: CASSVGKGDRDTGELFF.